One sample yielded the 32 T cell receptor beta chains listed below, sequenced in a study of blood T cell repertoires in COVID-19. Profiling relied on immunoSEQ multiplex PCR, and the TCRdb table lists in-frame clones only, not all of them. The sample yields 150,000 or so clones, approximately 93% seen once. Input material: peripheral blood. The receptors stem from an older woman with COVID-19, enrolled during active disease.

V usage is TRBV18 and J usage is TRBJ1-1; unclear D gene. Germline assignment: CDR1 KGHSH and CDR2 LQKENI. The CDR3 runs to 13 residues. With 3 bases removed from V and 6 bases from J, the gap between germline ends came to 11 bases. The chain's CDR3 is CASSPGFGAEAFF. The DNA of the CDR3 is TGTGCCAGCTCACCCGGGTTCGGGGCTGAAGCTTTCTTT.

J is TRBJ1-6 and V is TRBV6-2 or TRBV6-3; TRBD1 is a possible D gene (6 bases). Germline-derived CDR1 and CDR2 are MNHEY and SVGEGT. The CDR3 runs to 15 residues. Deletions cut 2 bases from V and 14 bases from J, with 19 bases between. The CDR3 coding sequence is TGTGCCAGCAGTTACCTAGGACAGAATCTCGATGCCCTCCACTTT. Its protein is CASSYLGQNLDALHF.

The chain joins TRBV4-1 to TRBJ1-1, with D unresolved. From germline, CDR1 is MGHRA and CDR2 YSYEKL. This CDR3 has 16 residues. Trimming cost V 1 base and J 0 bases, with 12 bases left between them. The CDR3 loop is CASSQVGVAMNTEAFF. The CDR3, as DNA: TGCGCCAGCAGCCAAGTAGGAGTGGCCATGAACACTGAAGCTTTCTTT.

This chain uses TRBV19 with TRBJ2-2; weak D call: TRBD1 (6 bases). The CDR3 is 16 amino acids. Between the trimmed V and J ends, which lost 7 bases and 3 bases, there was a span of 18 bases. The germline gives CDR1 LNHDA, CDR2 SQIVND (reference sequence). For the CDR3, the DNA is TGTGCCAGTACTCGCCCCGAGGGGGTGTACACCGGGGAGCTGTTTTTT. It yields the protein CASTRPEGVYTGELFF.

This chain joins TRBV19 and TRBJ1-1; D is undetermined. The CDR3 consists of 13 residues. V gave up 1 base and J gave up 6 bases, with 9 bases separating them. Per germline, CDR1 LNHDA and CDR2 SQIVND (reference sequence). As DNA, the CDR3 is TGTGCCAGTAGTATAGTCCGCCAGGCTGAAGCTTTCTTT. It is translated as CASSIVRQAEAFF.

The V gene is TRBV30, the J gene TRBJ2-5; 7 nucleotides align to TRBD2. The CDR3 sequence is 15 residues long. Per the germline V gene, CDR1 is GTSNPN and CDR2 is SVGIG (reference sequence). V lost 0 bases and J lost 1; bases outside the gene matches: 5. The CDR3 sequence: CAWSVRSSGQETQYF. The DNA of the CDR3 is TGTGCCTGGAGTGTACGGTCTAGCGGCCAAGAGACCCAGTACTTC.

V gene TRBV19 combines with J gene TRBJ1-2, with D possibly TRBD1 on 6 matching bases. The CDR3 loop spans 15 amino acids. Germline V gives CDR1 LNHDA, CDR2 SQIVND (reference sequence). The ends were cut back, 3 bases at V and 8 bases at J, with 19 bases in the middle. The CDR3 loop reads CASSIPGQPRGGYTF. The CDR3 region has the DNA TGTGCCAGTAGTATTCCGGGACAACCCCGAGGAGGCTACACCTTC.

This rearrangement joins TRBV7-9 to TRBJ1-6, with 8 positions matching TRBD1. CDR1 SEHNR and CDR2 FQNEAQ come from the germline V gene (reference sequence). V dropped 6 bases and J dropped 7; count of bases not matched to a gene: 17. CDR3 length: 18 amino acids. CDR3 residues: CASRPRGTGTGRNSPLHF. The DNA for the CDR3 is TGTGCCAGCAGGCCCCGCGGTACGGGGACAGGCAGAAATTCACCCCTCCACTTT.

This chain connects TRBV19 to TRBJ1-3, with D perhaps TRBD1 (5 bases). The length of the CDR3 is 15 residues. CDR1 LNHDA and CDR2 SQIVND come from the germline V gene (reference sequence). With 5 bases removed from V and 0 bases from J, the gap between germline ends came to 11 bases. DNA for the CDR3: TGTGCCAGTAGTCAGACAGCAAACTCTGGAAACACCATATATTTT. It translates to CASSQTANSGNTIYF.

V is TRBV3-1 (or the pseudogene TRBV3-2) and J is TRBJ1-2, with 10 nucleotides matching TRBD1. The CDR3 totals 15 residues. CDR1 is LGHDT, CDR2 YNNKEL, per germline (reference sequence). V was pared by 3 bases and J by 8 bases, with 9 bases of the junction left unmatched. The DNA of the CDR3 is TGTGCCAGCAGCCATTCCGCGGGACAGGGGACGGGCTACACCTTC. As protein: CASSHSAGQGTGYTF.

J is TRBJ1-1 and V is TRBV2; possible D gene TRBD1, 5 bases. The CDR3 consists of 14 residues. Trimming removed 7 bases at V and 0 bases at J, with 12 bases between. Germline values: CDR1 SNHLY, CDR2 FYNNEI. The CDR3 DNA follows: TGTGCCAGCAAAGAGACAGAGGTGAACACTGAAGCTTTCTTT. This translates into CASKETEVNTEAFF.

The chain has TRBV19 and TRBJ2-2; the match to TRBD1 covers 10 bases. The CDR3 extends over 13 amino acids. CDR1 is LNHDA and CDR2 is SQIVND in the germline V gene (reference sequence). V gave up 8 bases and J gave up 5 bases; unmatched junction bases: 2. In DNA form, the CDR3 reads TGTGCCAGTTCGGACAGGGGGACCGGGGAGCTGTTTTTT. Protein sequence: CASSDRGTGELFF.

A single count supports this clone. CDR3 in amino acids: CASSPGNRASYNEQFF. The CDR3 region has the DNA TGTGCCAGCTCACCGGGAAACAGGGCCTCCTACAATGAGCAGTTCTTC. The rearrangement links TRBV18 to TRBJ2-1; tentative D call: TRBD1 (6 bases). Trimming removed 3 bases at V and 0 bases at J, with 12 bases between. This CDR3 has 16 residues. CDR1 is KGHSH, CDR2 LQKENI, per germline.

The CDR3 sequence is CASSLVWQGMNTEAFF. CDR3 sequence (DNA): TGTGCCAGCAGCTTAGTATGGCAGGGTATGAACACTGAAGCTTTCTTT. The chain combines TRBV7-8 with TRBJ1-1, with D perhaps matching TRBD1 (5 bases). CDR1 and CDR2 from the germline V gene are SGHVS and FQNEAQ. V was shortened by 1 base and J by 0 bases, with 12 bases between the two germline ends. The CDR3 is made up of 16 amino acids.

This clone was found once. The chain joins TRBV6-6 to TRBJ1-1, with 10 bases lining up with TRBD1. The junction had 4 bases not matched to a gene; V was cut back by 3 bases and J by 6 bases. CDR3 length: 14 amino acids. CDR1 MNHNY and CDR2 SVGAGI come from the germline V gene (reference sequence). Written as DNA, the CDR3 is TGTGCCAGCAGTTATGGGGACAGGGGTTCTGAAGCTTTCTTT. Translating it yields CASSYGDRGSEAFF.

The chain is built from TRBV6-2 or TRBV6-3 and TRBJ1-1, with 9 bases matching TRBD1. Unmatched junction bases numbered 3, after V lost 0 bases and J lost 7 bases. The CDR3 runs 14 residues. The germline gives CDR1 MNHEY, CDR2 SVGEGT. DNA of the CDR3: TGTGCCAGCAGTTACTCGACAGGGGGTAATGAAGCTTTCTTT. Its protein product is CASSYSTGGNEAFF.

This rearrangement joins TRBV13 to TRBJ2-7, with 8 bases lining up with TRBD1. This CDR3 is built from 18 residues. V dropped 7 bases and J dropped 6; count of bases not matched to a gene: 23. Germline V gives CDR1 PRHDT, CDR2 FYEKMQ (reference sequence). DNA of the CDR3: TGTGCCAGCAACGAAAGAAAGTCCGGGACAGGAGATGTTTCCGAGCAGTACTTC. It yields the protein CASNERKSGTGDVSEQYF.

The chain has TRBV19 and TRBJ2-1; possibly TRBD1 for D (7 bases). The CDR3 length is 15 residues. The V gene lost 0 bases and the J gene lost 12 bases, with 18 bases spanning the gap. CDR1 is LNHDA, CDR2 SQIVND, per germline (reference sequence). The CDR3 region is CASSIDLSRGDRQFF. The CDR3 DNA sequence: TGTGCCAGTAGTATAGATCTATCCAGGGGGGATCGGCAGTTCTTC. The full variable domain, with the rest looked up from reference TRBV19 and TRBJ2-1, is DGGITQSPKYLFRKEGQNVTLSCEQNLNHDAMYWYRQDPGQGLRLIYYSQIVNDFQKGDIAEGYSVSREKKESFPLTVTSAQKNPTAFYLCASSIDLSRGDRQFFGPGTRLTVL.

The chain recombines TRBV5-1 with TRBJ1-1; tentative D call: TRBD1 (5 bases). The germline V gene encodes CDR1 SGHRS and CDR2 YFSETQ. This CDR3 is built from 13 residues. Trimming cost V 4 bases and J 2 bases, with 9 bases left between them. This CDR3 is CASSLGENTEAFF. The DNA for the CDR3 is TGCGCCAGCAGCCTAGGGGAAAACACTGAAGCTTTCTTT.

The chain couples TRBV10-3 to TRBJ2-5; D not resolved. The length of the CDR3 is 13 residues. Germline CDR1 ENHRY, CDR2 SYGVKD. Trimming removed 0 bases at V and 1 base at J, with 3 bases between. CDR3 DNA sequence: TGTGCCATCAGTGAGTCCAGCCAAGAGACCCAGTACTTC. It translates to CAISESSQETQYF.

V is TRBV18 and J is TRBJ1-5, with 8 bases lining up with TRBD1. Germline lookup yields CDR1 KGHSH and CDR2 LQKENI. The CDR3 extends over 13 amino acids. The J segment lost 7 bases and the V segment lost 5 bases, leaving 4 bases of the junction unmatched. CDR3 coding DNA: TGTGCCAGCTCAGACAGGGGAGAGCAGCCCCAGCATTTT. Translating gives CASSDRGEQPQHF.

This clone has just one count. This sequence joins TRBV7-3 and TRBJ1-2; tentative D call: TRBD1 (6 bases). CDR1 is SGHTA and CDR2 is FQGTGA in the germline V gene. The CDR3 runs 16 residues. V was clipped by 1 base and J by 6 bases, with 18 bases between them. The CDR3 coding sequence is TGTGCCAGCAGCTTAAACCCCAGTACAGGGTTCGATGGCTACACCTTC. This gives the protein CASSLNPSTGFDGYTF.

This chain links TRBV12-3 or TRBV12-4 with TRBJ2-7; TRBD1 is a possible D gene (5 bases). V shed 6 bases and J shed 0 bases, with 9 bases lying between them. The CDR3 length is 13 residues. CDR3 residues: CASRDKNSYEQYF. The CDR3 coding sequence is TGTGCCAGCAGGGACAAAAACTCCTACGAGCAGTACTTC.

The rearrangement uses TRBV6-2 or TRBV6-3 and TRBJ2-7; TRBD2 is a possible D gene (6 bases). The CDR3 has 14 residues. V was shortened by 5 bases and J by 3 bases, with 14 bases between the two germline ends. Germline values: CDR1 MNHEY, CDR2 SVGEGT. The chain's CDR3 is CASSASGLYYEQYF. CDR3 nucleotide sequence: TGTGCCAGCAGTGCCTCGGGACTTTACTACGAGCAGTACTTC.

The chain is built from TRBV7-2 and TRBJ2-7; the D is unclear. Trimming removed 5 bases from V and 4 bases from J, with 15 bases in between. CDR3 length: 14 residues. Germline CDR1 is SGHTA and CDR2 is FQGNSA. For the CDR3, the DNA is TGTGCCAGCAGCCGCCTGACAAACCGGTACGAGCAGTACTTC. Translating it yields CASSRLTNRYEQYF.

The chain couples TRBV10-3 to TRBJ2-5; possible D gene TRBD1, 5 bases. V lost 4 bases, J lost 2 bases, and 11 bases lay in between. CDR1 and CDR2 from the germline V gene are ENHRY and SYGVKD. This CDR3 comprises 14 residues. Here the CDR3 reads CAISVGREQETQYF. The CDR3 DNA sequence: TGTGCCATCAGTGTGGGCAGGGAACAAGAGACCCAGTACTTC.

CDR3: CASSLDRGREQYF. CDR3 nucleotides: TGTGCCAGCAGCTTAGACAGGGGTCGGGAGCAGTACTTC. The chain is built from TRBV7-3 and TRBJ2-7, with 8 bases identical to TRBD1. The germline V gene has CDR1 SGHTA and CDR2 FQGTGA. Trimming removed 2 bases from V and 7 bases from J; junction bases left unmatched: 4. This CDR3 comprises 13 residues.

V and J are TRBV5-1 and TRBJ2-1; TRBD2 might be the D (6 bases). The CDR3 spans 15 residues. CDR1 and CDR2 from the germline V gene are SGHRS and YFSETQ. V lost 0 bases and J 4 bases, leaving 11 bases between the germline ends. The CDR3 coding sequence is TGCGCCAGCAGCTTGGGCGGGGACCAATACAATGAGCAGTTCTTC. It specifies CASSLGGDQYNEQFF.

The CDR3 is CASSSPGQGQRTIYF. The CDR3 DNA reads TGTGCCAGCAGCTCTCCTGGACAGGGCCAGCGAACCATATATTTT. V is TRBV5-4 and J is TRBJ1-3; 8 bases agree with TRBD1. V was clipped by 3 bases and J by 10 bases; unmatched bases: 12. Looked up from germline, CDR1 is SGHNT and CDR2 is YYREEE (reference sequence). CDR3 length: 15 amino acids.

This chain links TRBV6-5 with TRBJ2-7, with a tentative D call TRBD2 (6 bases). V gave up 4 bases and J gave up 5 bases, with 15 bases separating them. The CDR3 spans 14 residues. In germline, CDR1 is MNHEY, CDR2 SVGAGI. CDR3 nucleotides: TGTGCCAGCAGTTCCGGGGGACCGGCGAACGAGCAGTACTTC. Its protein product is CASSSGGPANEQYF.

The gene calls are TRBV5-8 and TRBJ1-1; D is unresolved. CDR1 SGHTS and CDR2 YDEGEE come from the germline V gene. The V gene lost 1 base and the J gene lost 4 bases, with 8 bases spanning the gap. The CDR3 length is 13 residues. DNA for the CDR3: TGTGCCAGCAGCTTGATTGTGAGCACTGAAGCTTTCTTT. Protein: CASSLIVSTEAFF.

CDR3 nucleotide sequence: TGTGCCACCAGTCAGAGCGGGGGGGCACTGGAGACCCAGTACTTC. Amino acid sequence: CATSQSGGALETQYF. The chain recombines TRBV15 with TRBJ2-5, with TRBD2 matching over 10 bases. V lost 6 bases to trimming and J lost 5 bases; unmatched junction nucleotides: 9. The CDR3 extends over 15 amino acids. Germline CDR1 reads LNHNV; CDR2 reads YYDKDF (reference sequence).